This T cell receptor beta chain was obtained from a study of technical replicates of blood from a few donors. Assay: immunoSEQ multiplex PCR; the TCRdb copy retains only in-frame clones and omits some. The sample carries 50,000 to 80,000 clones, 75% to 90% recorded once. The clonotype was recovered from a human donor in good health. Some clones in this sample may be carry-over from other donors' samples. The specimen sequenced was PBMCs.

For the CDR3, the DNA is TGTGCCAGTAGTTTCTTTCCGGGAGACTCCTACGAGCAGTACTTC. It is translated as CASSFFPGDSYEQYF. The V and J genes are TRBV19 and TRBJ2-7, with D possibly matching TRBD2 (6 bases). The CDR3 covers 15 residues. Trimming took off 5 bases at V and 0 bases at J, with 14 bases between the two ends. From germline, CDR1 is LNHDA and CDR2 SQIVND (reference sequence).